The sequence of this T cell receptor beta chain was determined in a study of human T cells and chemical hapten exposure. Study-wide findings and caveats: Among TCRs, those above 1 in 1000 frequency were unaffected by DPC sensitization.

TCRdb processed the RACE reads anew with MiXCR; each CDR3 protein has one entry. The sample lists about 45,000 distinct CDR3 sequences, 3% to 4% occurring once. Germline CDR1 and CDR2: KGHSH and LQKENI. CDR3 length: 15 amino acids. V was cut by 3 bases and J by 0 bases, with 9 bases left in between. The time point is: healthy volunteer bleed at 6 weeks. The template was total RNA from unfractionated whole blood. On this clonotype: No antigen is known for it.

The receptor's source is a human donor in good health. Some clones in this sample may be carry-over from other donors' samples. J is TRBJ1-5 and V is TRBV18; no firm D call. Sequences were obtained from whole blood. The CDR3 spells CASSPNSHSNQPQHF. In DNA, the CDR3 is TGTGCCAGCTCACCTAACTCACATAGCAATCAGCCCCAGCATTTT. The full variable domain, with the rest looked up from reference TRBV18 and TRBJ1-5, is NAGVMQNPRHLVRRRGQEARLRCSPMKGHSHVYWYRQLPEEGLKFMVYLQKENIIDESGMPKERFSAEFPKEGPSILRIQQVVRGDSAAYFCASSPNSHSNQPQHFGDGTRLSIL.